Below, 7 T cell receptor beta chains from the same sample are listed, as sequenced in a study of T cell responses to AZD1222 COVID-19 vaccine (dated by TCRdb to the early 2020s). Reading the label with the study, this specimen's time point is: about 28 days (+/-7) after the second vaccine dose. Receptor amplification or capture employed the immunoSEQ multiplex PCR assay. TCRdb retrieved this table from immuneACCESS and kept in-frame rearrangements only. Not all clones are present; in checked studies, unresolved V genes account for under half, and no reason is known for the remainder. Across this sample there are 150,000 to 200,000 clones, with roughly 88% seen only once. In total, the top ten clones hold approximately 6.2% of the sample. The sample consisted of peripheral blood, taken 28 days after the second AZD1222 dose. Receptor source: an adult who received the AZD1222 COVID-19 vaccine.

The V gene is TRBV28, the J gene TRBJ1-4; TRBD1 is a possible D gene (6 bases). Germline V gene sequence: CDR1 MDHEN, CDR2 SYDVKM. Trimming stripped 5 bases from V and 3 bases from J, with 10 bases between. The CDR3 has 14 amino acids. CDR3 protein: CASSVGGPNEKLFF. The CDR3 DNA sequence: TGTGCCAGCAGTGTAGGGGGACCTAATGAAAAACTGTTTTTT.

The J gene is TRBJ2-7, the V gene TRBV6-5; maybe TRBD1 (5 bases). The CDR3 is 14 amino acids. Trimming took 7 bases from V and 1 from J, leaving 14 bases between them. Germline V lookup: CDR1 MNHEY, CDR2 SVGAGI. For the CDR3, the DNA is TGTGCCAGCAAAGTCGGCCAGGGTTCCTACGAGCAGTACTTC. It specifies CASKVGQGSYEQYF.

This clone appeared a few times. This chain joins TRBV28 and TRBJ2-2; D remains ambiguous. The CDR3 runs 13 residues. The V end lost 6 bases, the J end lost 0 bases, and 5 bases lay between the germline ends. From germline, CDR1 is MDHEN and CDR2 SYDVKM. CDR3: CASRGSNTGELFF. The CDR3 region has the DNA TGTGCCAGCAGGGGCTCGAACACCGGGGAGCTGTTTTTT.

The chain recombines TRBV19 with TRBJ1-4; the D is unclear. Germline V lookup: CDR1 LNHDA, CDR2 SQIVND (reference sequence). V lost 6 bases, J lost 7 bases, and 9 bases lay in between. The CDR3 totals 12 residues. This CDR3 is CASSLEGEKLFF. In DNA form, the CDR3 reads TGTGCCAGTAGCCTGGAAGGTGAAAAACTGTTTTTT.

The chain recombines TRBV19 with TRBJ1-4, with 8 bases aligning to TRBD1. V was clipped by 11 bases and J by 0 bases; unmatched bases: 20. Germline V lookup: CDR1 LNHDA, CDR2 SQIVND (reference sequence). The CDR3 contains 19 residues. The CDR3, as DNA: TGTGCCCCGGGACAGGAGAAAGTAAGGCCTCCTGCAACTAATGAAAAACTGTTTTTT. This translates into CAPGQEKVRPPATNEKLFF.

The chain joins TRBV19 to TRBJ1-2, with D possibly TRBD1 on 5 matching bases. Germline CDR1 LNHDA, CDR2 SQIVND (reference sequence). The CDR3 length is 14 residues. V lost 5 bases to trimming and J lost 3 bases, with 13 bases between them. CDR3 nucleotides: TGTGCCAGTAGTCGAAAGACAGCTTACTATGGCTACACCTTC. This codes for CASSRKTAYYGYTF.

This rearrangement joins TRBV21-1 to TRBJ2-1; whether TRBD2, the table's D call, matches the DNA was not checked. TRBV21-1 is noted as a pseudogene. This CDR3 spans 13 amino acids. The CDR3 DNA follows: TGTGCCATAACTAGCGCCCTATACAATGAGCAGTTCTTC. It specifies CAITSALYNEQFF.